The 13 T cell receptor beta chains below come from one sample, sequenced in a study of Graves' ophthalmopathy and Graves' hyperthyroidism. Amplified material comprised TCR beta CDR3 regions derived from RNA transcripts. HTBI-primed RT-PCR formed the first round, and a multiplex PCR formed the second. MiXCR, applied by TCRdb to the multiplex PCR reads, yields one record per CDR3 protein. This sample has under 800,000 distinct CDR3 sequences, with approximately 21% found just once. Sequencing was carried out using peripheral blood. The receptor source for this set is a woman under 30 with stable Graves' hyperthyroidism. Some clones in this sample may be carry-over from other donors' samples.

In its sample, this clonotype was seen many times. This chain links TRBV7-2 with TRBJ2-3, with 9 bases matching TRBD2. This CDR3 has 13 amino acids. Germline V lookup: CDR1 SGHTA, CDR2 FQGNSA. Trimming cost V 1 base and J 12 bases; bases outside gene matches: 5. CDR3 DNA: TGTGCCAGCAGCTTAGGAGTGCGGGAGGGCCAGTATTTT. Amino acids: CASSLGVREGQYF.

This clonotype has a count of ten or more. The chain combines TRBV12-3 or TRBV12-4 with TRBJ1-2, with D hard to call. V lost 7 bases and J 3 bases, leaving 12 bases between the germline ends. The CDR3 is 13 amino acids. The CDR3 coding sequence is TGTGCCAGCACCTTTCGGAGGGACTATGGCTACACCTTC. Its protein is CASTFRRDYGYTF.

V and J are TRBV27 and TRBJ1-3, with 9 bases that match TRBD1. Looked up from germline, CDR1 is MNHEY and CDR2 is SMNVEV (reference sequence). V shed 5 bases and J 2 bases; nucleotides not matched to a gene: 4. This CDR3 is built from 15 residues. This CDR3 is CASSITGGAGNTIYF. In DNA form, the CDR3 reads TGTGCCAGCAGTATCACAGGGGGCGCTGGAAACACCATATATTTT.

At least ten counts were recorded for this clonotype. The V call is TRBV7-2, the J call TRBJ1-1; D unresolved. The CDR3 runs to 15 residues. V was shortened by 4 bases and J by 4 bases, with 16 bases between the two germline ends. Per the germline V gene, CDR1 is SGHTA and CDR2 is FQGNSA. The CDR3, as DNA: TGTGCCAGCAGCTCCGTGGAGGGAGGGAGCACTGAAGCTTTCTTT. It translates to CASSSVEGGSTEAFF.

The V gene is TRBV28, the J gene TRBJ1-1; D remains unclear. CDR3 size: 14 residues. V lost 2 bases and J lost 5, with 12 bases in between. Germline CDR1 and CDR2: MDHEN and SYDVKM. The CDR3 DNA sequence: TGTGCCAGCAGTTTACTGGGTGGAAAGACTGAAGCTTTCTTT. The encoded protein is CASSLLGGKTEAFF. The full variable domain, completed using reference TRBV28 and TRBJ1-1, is DVKVTQSSRYLVKRTGEKVFLECVQDMDHENMFWYRQDPGLGLRLIYFSYDVKMKEKGDIPEGYSVSREKKERFSLILESASTNQTSMYLCASSLLGGKTEAFFGQGTRLTVV.

The table lists this clonotype with a count of one. The chain carries TRBV20-1 and TRBJ2-5, with 15 bases that match TRBD2. CDR1 and CDR2 (germline): DFQATT, SNEGSKA (reference sequence). V gave up 6 bases and J gave up 5 bases; unmatched junction bases: 10. This CDR3 has 16 amino acids. The CDR3 DNA reads as TGCAGTGCCCGGGGACTAGCGGGAGGAATTGAGGAGACCCAGTACTTC. Translation gives CSARGLAGGIEETQYF.

This clonotype was seen at least ten times. The rearrangement uses TRBV3-1 and TRBJ1-2; D gene unclear. Germline V gene lookup returns CDR1 LGHDT and CDR2 YNNKEL (reference sequence). This CDR3 spans 14 amino acids. Trimming stripped 4 bases from V and 1 base from J, with 10 bases between. The CDR3 DNA follows: TGTGCCAGCAGCCCACAAACCTATAACTATGGCTACACCTTC. As protein: CASSPQTYNYGYTF.

This clonotype was detected many times. This chain connects TRBV7-9 to TRBJ2-7, with D possibly being TRBD2 (6 bases). The CDR3 consists of 15 residues. The V end was cut by 1 base, the J end by 2 bases, with 12 bases between. CDR1 and CDR2 from the germline V gene are SEHNR and FQNEAQ (reference sequence). DNA for the CDR3: TGTGCCAGCAGCTTAGGTGGTAGCGGAACCTACGAGCAGTACTTC. Encoded protein: CASSLGGSGTYEQYF.

This clonotype was seen many times. The rearrangement links TRBV2 to TRBJ1-5, with D possibly matching TRBD1 (6 bases). CDR1 SNHLY and CDR2 FYNNEI come from the germline V gene. There are 13 residues in the CDR3. Trimming took off 6 bases at V and 7 bases at J, with 13 bases between the two ends. The CDR3 nucleotides are TGTGCCAGCAGCCCCACAGGGCGACAGCCCCAGCATTTT. It encodes CASSPTGRQPQHF.

This clonotype came up a few times. The chain links TRBV4-1 to TRBJ2-5; D uncertain. This CDR3 is 15 amino acids long. Germline CDR1 MGHRA, CDR2 YSYEKL. Trimming shortened V by 3 bases and J by 0 bases, and 11 bases separated the two germline ends. CDR3 amino acids: CASSHPSRDQETQYF. The CDR3 bases are TGCGCCAGCAGCCACCCCTCACGGGACCAAGAGACCCAGTACTTC.

This clonotype was counted only a few times. The rearrangement links TRBV12-3 or TRBV12-4 to TRBJ1-1; 10 bases are a match to TRBD1. The CDR3 has 16 amino acids. The V segment lost 3 bases and the J segment 4 bases; nucleotides outside the gene matches: 8. The CDR3 DNA sequence: TGTGCCAGCAGTTTTGGCGCGGGGACAGGGGTCACTGAAGCTTTCTTT. Translated: CASSFGAGTGVTEAFF.

V and J are TRBV7-8 and TRBJ2-5; D uncertain. The CDR3 runs 15 residues. Trimming cost V 3 bases and J 2 bases, with 13 bases left between them. Looked up from germline, CDR1 is SGHVS and CDR2 is FQNEAQ. CDR3 loop: CASSFRRLVQETQYF. As DNA, the CDR3 is TGTGCCAGCAGCTTTCGTCGACTTGTTCAAGAGACCCAGTACTTC.

J is TRBJ2-5 and V is TRBV9; D is perhaps TRBD1 (6 bases). Germline V gene data show CDR1 as SGDLS and CDR2 as YYNGEE. The V gene lost 4 bases and the J gene lost 2 bases, with 12 bases spanning the gap. The CDR3 extends over 14 amino acids. CDR3 in DNA: TGTGCCAGCAGCCCGGACAGCACTCAAGAGACCCAGTACTTC. Translating gives CASSPDSTQETQYF.